These 2 T cell receptor beta chains were sequenced from one sample in a study of identical twins. One entry per CDR3 protein, called by TCRdb with MiXCR from the 5' RACE reads. This repertoire shows about 430,000 distinct CDR3 sequences, approximately 17% found once; its top ten account for approximately 12%. The sequenced sample consisted of naive T cells sorted from blood. All receptors derive from a middle-aged man in good health.

The V and J genes are TRBV18 and TRBJ1-4, with D unresolved. Germline CDR1 KGHSH, CDR2 LQKENI. The CDR3 is 14 amino acids. The germline V and J ends were trimmed by 0 bases and 8 bases, with 10 bases remaining between them. The CDR3 is CASSPPGAGEKLFF. The CDR3 nucleotides are TGTGCCAGCTCACCACCGGGAGCAGGAGAAAAACTGTTTTTT. Based on the CDR3 plus reference TRBV18 and TRBJ1-4, the full variable domain is NAGVMQNPRHLVRRRGQEARLRCSPMKGHSHVYWYRQLPEEGLKFMVYLQKENIIDESGMPKERFSAEFPKEGPSILRIQQVVRGDSAAYFCASSPPGAGEKLFFGSGTQLSVL.

There are many counts of this clonotype. CDR3 loop: CATSRDPAGGQAGQYF. CDR3 DNA: TGTGCCACCAGCAGAGATCCAGCGGGGGGACAAGCGGGGCAGTATTTT. The V call is TRBV15, the J call TRBJ2-3, with TRBD2 identical over 9 bases. The trim removed 0 bases at V and 11 bases at J, leaving 12 bases unmatched. Per the germline V gene, CDR1 is LNHNV and CDR2 is YYDKDF (reference sequence). This CDR3 spans 16 amino acids.